This T cell receptor beta chain was documented in a study of T cells expressing NK-cell markers. Following a re-call of the 5' RACE reads, TCRdb has one entry per CDR3 protein and lacks DNA. The specimen's table records 550,000 to 600,000 distinct CDR3 sequences. The CDR3 has 15 amino acids. In germline, CDR1 is SNHLY, CDR2 FYNNEI. The V call is TRBV2, the J call TRBJ2-7; the D call from TCRdb, TRBD2, cannot be confirmed without DNA. The specimen sequenced was blood T cells: a sorted CD56 or NKG2C T cell subset, CD4+ or CD8+ T cells, or bulk PBMC T cells (not recorded which). This sequence originates from a man aged 18 to 29 in good health. The CDR3 sequence is CARGLAGAPTYEQYF.